This TCR beta chain was captured by sequencing in a study of OX40 agonist ivuxolimab in advanced cancers. This table comes from immunoSEQ multiplex PCR, and its TCRdb copy is limited to in-frame clones, with some not included. The sample records roughly 56,000 clones, just over 85% being singletons. The germline V gene encodes CDR1 LNHDA and CDR2 SQIVND (reference sequence). This CDR3 spans 15 amino acids. Trimming took off 10 bases at V and 4 bases at J, with 22 bases between the two ends. This chain connects TRBV19 to TRBJ1-2, with D maybe TRBD1 (6 bases). This specimen consisted of CD4+ or CD8+ T cells sorted from blood, obtained in a trial of the OX40 agonist ivuxolimab. The TCR was taken from an adult with an advanced solid tumor such as melanoma, head and neck, liver or kidney cancer. CDR3 region: CATGLEGGWSYGYTF. The CDR3 coding sequence is TGTGCCACGGGCTTGGAGGGGGGCTGGAGCTATGGCTACACCTTC. Using reference TRBV19 and TRBJ1-2 for the parts outside the CDR3, the full variable domain is DGGITQSPKYLFRKEGQNVTLSCEQNLNHDAMYWYRQDPGQGLRLIYYSQIVNDFQKGDIAEGYSVSREKKESFPLTVTSAQKNPTAFYLCATGLEGGWSYGYTFGSGTRLTVV.